Each of the 5 T cell receptor beta chains below was sequenced from the same sample in a study of T cells in women clearing cervical HPV infection. The repertoire was sequenced with immunoSEQ multiplex PCR; TCRdb's copy has only in-frame clones and lacks some. The sample table sets out around 9,200 clones. Specimen: blood buffy coat. These receptors all stem from a woman between 18 and 70 years old with a cervical HPV16 infection that either progressed to CIN3+ or cleared (not recorded which).

Comment on this clone: The read finishes 3 residues shy of the CDR3 end, and the germline J gene is used to complete it. The chain has TRBV11-2 and TRBJ1-1, with D perhaps matching TRBD1 (5 bases). Per the germline V gene, CDR1 is SGHAT and CDR2 is FQNNGV. The CDR3 spans 13 residues. The V end lost 4 bases, the J end lost 6 bases, and 12 bases lay between the germline ends. The CDR3 reads CASSSNRSPEAFF. The covered CDR3 bases are TGTGCCAGCAGCTCTAACAGGTCCCCTGAA.

Of note for this clone: The CDR3 goes on 3 residues after the read ends, and that part is filled in from the germline J gene. The gene calls are TRBV20-1 and TRBJ2-1; no clear D gene. This CDR3 is 14 amino acids long. CDR1 DFQATT and CDR2 SNEGSKA come from the germline V gene (reference sequence). V lost 2 bases and J 2 bases, leaving 10 bases between the germline ends. The CDR3 DNA, read in part, is TGCAGTGCTAGAACTATATTAGCCTACAATGAG. It encodes CSARTILAYNE. The CDR3 in its entirety is CSARTILAYNEQFF.

With respect to this clone: The read is 3 residues too short to cover the CDR3 end, so that end is filled in from the germline J gene. The chain is built from TRBV15 and TRBJ2-4; the D gene is possibly TRBD2 (7 bases). The CDR3 has 14 amino acids. Germline lookup yields CDR1 LNHNV and CDR2 YYDKDF (reference sequence). The covered CDR3 bases are TGTGCCACCAGAGGGGGGGGCGACCCCTATGGT. Residues: CATRGGGDPYG. The full CDR3 is CATRGGGDPYGQYF.

CDR3 residues: CSARPFRGNNEQFF. CDR3 DNA, as far as it was read: TGCAGTGCTAGACCATTCCGGGGGAACAATGAG. This chain connects TRBV20-1 to TRBJ2-1; D possibly corresponds to TRBD2 (6 bases). With the read ending 3 residues before the CDR3 end, the germline J gene is used to fill in that end. V was trimmed by 2 bases and J by 5 bases, leaving 13 bases between them. The germline gives CDR1 DFQATT, CDR2 SNEGSKA (reference sequence). The CDR3 totals 14 residues.

CDR3 DNA, as far as it was read: TGTGCCAGCAGCCTGGAAGCACAGGGGCCAGATACG. Translating gives CASSLEAQGPDT. The complete CDR3 protein is CASSLEAQGPDTQYF. The rearrangement uses TRBV5-6 and TRBJ2-3, with TRBD1 matching 7 bases. The read is 3 residues too short to cover the CDR3 end, so that end is filled in from the germline J gene. The germline V gene encodes CDR1 SGHDT and CDR2 YYEEEE. This CDR3 contains 15 residues. J gave up 4 bases and V 4 bases, and 9 bases lay outside the gene matches.